There are a few counts of the clone carrying this T cell receptor beta chain. Its antigen is not identified. As part of library construction, unique molecular identifiers were attached to individual cDNA molecules. TCRdb passed the 5' RACE reads through MiXCR, listing each CDR3 protein once. The repertoire holds tens of thousands of distinct CDR3 sequences, about 6% seen once, with about 8% in the top ten. The source of the sample is a study of early T cells in non-severe SARS-CoV-2 infection. About the research overall: Unpaired chains resulted from sequencing bulk RNA of unsorted whole blood.

Findings and limits, study-wide: The study's VDJdb matching favored anti-spike CD8 responses and missed private and CD4 specificities.

The CDR3 sequence is 16 residues long. The V gene's germline CDR1 is DFQATT and CDR2 SNEGSKA (reference sequence). Trimming took 5 bases from V and 1 from J; bases not matched to a gene: 7. The clonotype was recovered from an adult who was a healthcare worker with PCR-confirmed SARS-CoV-2 infection or an uninfected control (not recorded which). V usage is TRBV20-1 and J usage is TRBJ2-2; TRBD1 matches 10 bases. The sequenced sample consisted of whole blood. The CDR3 is CSARDRGLMNTGELFF. The CDR3 bases are TGCAGTGCTCGGGACAGGGGTCTTATGAACACCGGGGAGCTGTTTTTT.